The sequence of this T cell receptor beta chain was determined in a study of blood T cell repertoires in COVID-19. At the level of the study: Samples representing acute and convalescent COVID-19 were sourced from the United States, Italy and Spain. T cells, B-cell-depleted T cells, or PBMCs provided the cDNA or gDNA that served as material.

Germline loops: CDR1 SNHLY, CDR2 FYNNEI. The CDR3 runs 13 residues. Between the trimmed V and J ends, which lost 7 bases and 2 bases, there was a span of 10 bases. Authors' processing steps: Reference gene primer amplification in the assay estimated nucleated cell counts. Clones were read by immunoSEQ multiplex PCR, and TCRdb kept only the in-frame ones, dropping some. The V and J calls and the clone size are those of that table, but D and trimming were determined from the DNA. Of around 200,000 clones listed, around 83% are singletons. This clonotype was obtained from a woman aged 40 to 50 with acute or convalescent COVID-19. The material sequenced was peripheral blood. The V and J genes are TRBV2 and TRBJ2-3, with D perhaps TRBD2 (5 bases). CDR3: CASTRTYTDTQYF. CDR3 sequence (DNA): TGTGCCAGCACCCGGACTTACACAGATACGCAGTATTTT.